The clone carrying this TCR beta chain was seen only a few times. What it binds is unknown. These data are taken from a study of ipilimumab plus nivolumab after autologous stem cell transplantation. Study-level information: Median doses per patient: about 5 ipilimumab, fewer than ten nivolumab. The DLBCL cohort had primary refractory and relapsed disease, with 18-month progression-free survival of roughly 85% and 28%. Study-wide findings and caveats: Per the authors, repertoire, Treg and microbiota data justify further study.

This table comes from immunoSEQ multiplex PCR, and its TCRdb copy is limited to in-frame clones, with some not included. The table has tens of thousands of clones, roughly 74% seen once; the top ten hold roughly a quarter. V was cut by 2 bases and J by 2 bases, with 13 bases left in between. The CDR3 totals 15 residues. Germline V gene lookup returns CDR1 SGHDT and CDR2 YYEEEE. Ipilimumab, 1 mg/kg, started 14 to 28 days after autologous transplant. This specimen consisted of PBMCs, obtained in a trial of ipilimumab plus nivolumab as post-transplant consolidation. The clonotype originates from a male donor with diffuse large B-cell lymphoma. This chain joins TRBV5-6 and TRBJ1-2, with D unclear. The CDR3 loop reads CASSLGRRENYGYTF. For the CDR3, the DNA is TGTGCCAGCAGCTTAGGGCGCCGGGAAAACTATGGCTACACCTTC.